This T cell receptor (beta chain) was identified in a study of blood T cell repertoires in COVID-19. Study details: COVID-19 samples, acute and convalescent, were from the United States, Italy and Spain. Sources were T cells, B-cell-depleted T cells, or PBMCs; the material itself was cDNA or gDNA.

V was clipped by 6 bases and J by 5 bases, with 9 bases between them. Germline lookup yields CDR1 SGHAT and CDR2 FQNNGV. This CDR3 has 12 amino acids. Original handling: Reference gene primer amplification in the assay estimated nucleated cell counts. Only in-frame clones appear in the TCRdb table, and some are missing; sequencing was by immunoSEQ multiplex PCR. That table supplies the V and J calls and clone size; D and trimming were determined from the DNA. The table has about 310,000 clones, approximately 90% seen once; the top ten hold about 2.3%. This TCR came from a man younger than 35 with active or convalescent COVID-19. Sequencing was done on a sample of peripheral blood. J is TRBJ2-3 and V is TRBV11-2; the D gene is possibly TRBD1 (6 bases). CDR3 amino acids: CASSKGGDTQYF. DNA for the CDR3: TGTGCCAGCAGTAAAGGGGGAGATACGCAGTATTTT.